This is a list of T cell receptor beta chains from one sample in a study of blood T cell repertoires in COVID-19. Profiling relied on immunoSEQ multiplex PCR, and the TCRdb table lists in-frame clones only, not all of them. The sample shows roughly 130,000 clones, about 87% of them seen only once. Sequencing input: peripheral blood. The receptor set was obtained from a woman aged 60 to 75 with acute or convalescent COVID-19. Both conserved end residues are part of each CDR3. A D gene is named only where the DNA matches it firmly. Not every row has a clone size; where given, it reads once, few, many or a size class.

j_call | clone_size | cdr3_length | d_call | v_call | cdr3_aa | cdr3_nt
TRBJ2-1 | NA | 15 | NA | TRBV4-1 | CASSQGNGFGGEQFF | TGCGCCAGCAGCCAGGGCAATGGATTCGGGGGTGAGCAGTTCTTC
TRBJ2-7 | once | 17 | TRBD2 | TRBV11-2 | CASSLGGTSGGVYEQYF | TGTGCCAGCAGCTTAGGAGGAACTAGCGGGGGGGTCTACGAGCAGTACTTC
TRBJ2-5 | NA | 14 | NA | TRBV7-9 | CASSLGGGRETQYF | TGTGCCAGCAGCTTAGGCGGCGGGCGGGAGACCCAGTACTTC
TRBJ1-3 | once | 18 | NA | TRBV3-1/TRBV3-2 | CASSQDLIRGMNGNTIYF | TGTGCCAGCAGCCAAGATCTGATAAGGGGGATGAATGGAAACACCATATATTTT
TRBJ2-1 | NA | 16 | TRBD1 | TRBV27 | CASSPWEGTGMNEQFF | TGTGCCAGCAGCCCCTGGGAGGGGACAGGGATGAATGAGCAGTTCTTC
TRBJ2-7 | NA | 15 | TRBD2 | TRBV7-9 | CASSFLGGRSYEQYF | TGTGCCAGCAGCTTTCTTGGCGGGAGATCCTACGAGCAGTACTTC
TRBJ1-5 | NA | 13 | NA | TRBV30 | CAWSSGAFQPQHF | TGTGCCTGGAGTTCAGGGGCGTTTCAGCCCCAGCATTTT
TRBJ1-5 | NA | 15 | TRBD1 | TRBV25-1 | CASSEGTGGHQPQHF | TGTGCCAGCAGTGAGGGGACAGGGGGCCATCAGCCCCAGCATTTT
TRBJ2-1 | NA | 13 | TRBD2 | TRBV6-5 | CASKLAGGDEQFF | TGTGCCAGCAAACTAGCGGGAGGAGATGAGCAGTTCTTC
TRBJ1-4 | few | 14 | NA | TRBV7-9 | CASSRTEYREKLFF | TGTGCCAGCAGCCGGACAGAGTATAGAGAAAAACTGTTTTTT
TRBJ2-1 | NA | 17 | NA | TRBV7-9 | CASSLLSSNPSHNEQFF | TGTGCCAGCAGCCTACTCTCGAGTAACCCTTCCCACAATGAGCAGTTCTTC
TRBJ1-6 | NA | 15 | NA | TRBV28 | CASSPRGSYNSPLHF | TGTGCCAGCAGTCCCCGCGGCTCCTATAATTCACCCCTCCACTTT
TRBJ2-3 | NA | 14 | NA | TRBV7-3 | CASSLGGLTDTQYF | TGTGCCAGCAGCTTAGGAGGACTGACAGATACGCAGTATTTT
TRBJ1-2 | few | 13 | NA | TRBV27 | CASSRGPNYGYTF | TGTGCCAGCAGTCGGGGTCCTAACTATGGCTACACCTTC
TRBJ1-1 | NA | 15 | NA | TRBV9 | CASSPHPGVNTEAFF | TGTGCCAGCAGCCCTCATCCGGGGGTGAACACTGAAGCTTTCTTT
TRBJ1-1 | few | 14 | NA | TRBV11-2 | CASSSGTPKREAFF | TGTGCCAGCAGCTCCGGGACACCCAAGAGGGAAGCTTTCTTT
TRBJ1-2 | few | 15 | TRBD1 | TRBV3-1/TRBV3-2 | CASSQPIMTGGGYTF | TGTGCCAGCAGCCAACCGATAATGACAGGGGGTGGCTACACCTTC
TRBJ2-3 | NA | 14 | TRBD2 | TRBV5-1 | CASSPGTSGDTQYF | TGCGCCAGCAGCCCAGGGACTAGCGGAGATACGCAGTATTTT
TRBJ2-1 | NA | 15 | NA | TRBV9 | CASSETGSVYNEQFF | TGTGCCAGCAGCGAGACCGGGAGCGTCTACAATGAGCAGTTCTTC
TRBJ2-7 | NA | 13 | NA | TRBV30 | CAWSVLISYEQYF | TGTGCCTGGAGTGTACTAATCTCCTACGAGCAGTACTTC
TRBJ1-6 | once | 16 | TRBD1 | TRBV5-6 | CASSDITGGLNSPLHF | TGTGCCAGCAGCGACATAACAGGGGGTCTTAATTCACCCCTCCACTTT
TRBJ1-3 | NA | 14 | NA | TRBV3-1/TRBV3-2 | CASSQSGAGNTIYF | TGTGCCAGCAGCCAATCAGGGGCTGGAAACACCATATATTTT
TRBJ1-4 | NA | 14 | TRBD1 | TRBV3-1/TRBV3-2 | CASSQNRGREKLFF | TGTGCCAGCAGCCAAAACAGGGGACGTGAAAAACTGTTTTTT
TRBJ2-1 | NA | 17 | TRBD2 | TRBV7-3 | CASSLGLAGGLSNEQFF | TGTGCCAGCAGCTTGGGACTAGCGGGAGGGTTATCCAATGAGCAGTTCTTC
TRBJ1-2 | NA | 15 | TRBD1 | TRBV10-2 | CASSVRGQTLYGYTF | TGCGCCAGCAGTGTTAGGGGACAGACTCTATATGGCTACACCTTC
TRBJ2-2 | few | 13 | NA | TRBV28 | CASRPTYTGELFF | TGTGCCAGCAGGCCTACTTACACCGGGGAGCTGTTTTTT